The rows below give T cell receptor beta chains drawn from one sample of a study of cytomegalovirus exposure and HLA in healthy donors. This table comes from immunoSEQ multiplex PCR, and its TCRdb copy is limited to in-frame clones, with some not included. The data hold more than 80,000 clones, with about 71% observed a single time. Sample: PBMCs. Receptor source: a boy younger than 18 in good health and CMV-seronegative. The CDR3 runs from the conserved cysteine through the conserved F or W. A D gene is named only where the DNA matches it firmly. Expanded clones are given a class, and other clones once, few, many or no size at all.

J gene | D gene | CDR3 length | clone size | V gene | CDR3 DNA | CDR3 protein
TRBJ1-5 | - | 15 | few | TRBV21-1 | TGTGCCAGCAGCAAAAGGGGGACAGGGGATCAGCCCCAGCATTTT | CASSKRGTGDQPQHF
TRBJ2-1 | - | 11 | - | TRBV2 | TGTGCCAGCCTAAACAGGAATGAGCAGTTCTTC | CASLNRNEQFF
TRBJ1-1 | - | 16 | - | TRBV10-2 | TGCGCCAGCAGTGACGCGAGGTACCCCATGAACACTGAAGCTTTCTTT | CASSDARYPMNTEAFF
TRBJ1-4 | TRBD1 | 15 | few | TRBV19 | TGTGCCAGTACGGACAGGTGGACAACTAATGAAAAACTGTTTTTT | CASTDRWTTNEKLFF
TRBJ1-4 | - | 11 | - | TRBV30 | TGTGCCTGGAGTGTAGAGGAAAAACTGTTTTTT | CAWSVEEKLFF
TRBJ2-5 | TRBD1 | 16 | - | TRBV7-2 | TGTGCCAGCAGCACGCGGGACAGGGTAGGGGGTGCGACCCAGTACTTC | CASSTRDRVGGATQYF
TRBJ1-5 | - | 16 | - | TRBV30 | TGTGCCTGGAGTGAGACAGGTAAAACAAAGAATCAGCCCCAGCATTTT | CAWSETGKTKNQPQHF
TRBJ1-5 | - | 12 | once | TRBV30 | TGTGCCTGGAGTGGGCCCAATCAGCCCCAGCATTTT | CAWSGPNQPQHF
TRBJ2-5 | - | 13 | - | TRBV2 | TGTGCCAGCATGGGACTGGGGCTGGAGACCCAGTACTTC | CASMGLGLETQYF
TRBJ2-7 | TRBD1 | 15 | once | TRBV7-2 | TGTGCCAGCAGCTTACAAGGGACAGCCACCTACGAGCAGTACTTC | CASSLQGTATYEQYF
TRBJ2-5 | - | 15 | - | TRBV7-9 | TGTGCCAGCAGCTTACTCTTAGTCGTTCAAGAGACCCAGTACTTC | CASSLLLVVQETQYF
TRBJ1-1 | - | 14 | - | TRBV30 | TGTGCCTGGAGCCGGGGGGACCGCCATACTGAAGCTTTCTTT | CAWSRGDRHTEAFF
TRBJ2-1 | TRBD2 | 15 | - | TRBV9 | TGTGCCAGCAGCGTTACTAGCGGGAAGGTCAATGAGCAGTTCTTC | CASSVTSGKVNEQFF
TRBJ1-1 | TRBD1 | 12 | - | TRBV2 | TGTGCCAATAGGGACAGGGTCACTGAAGCTTTCTTT | CANRDRVTEAFF
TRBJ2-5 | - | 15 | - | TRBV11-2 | TGTGCCAGCAGTTCCAGATTAACAGGGTCAGAGACCCAGTACTTC | CASSSRLTGSETQYF
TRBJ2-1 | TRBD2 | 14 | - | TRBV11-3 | TGTGCCAGCAGTAGCGGGAGGGTGCTCAATGAGCAGTTCTTC | CASSSGRVLNEQFF
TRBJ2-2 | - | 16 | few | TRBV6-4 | TGTGCCAGCAGTCCTCATCCTCGTGGGCAGACCGGGGAGCTGTTTTTT | CASSPHPRGQTGELFF
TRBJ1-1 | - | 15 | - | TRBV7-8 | TGTGCCAGCAGCGACCCGGCTGGGCCGAACACTGAAGCTTTCTTT | CASSDPAGPNTEAFF
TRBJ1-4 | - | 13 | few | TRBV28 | TGTGCCAGCATGAGGGGGACGGGTGAAAAACTGTTTTTT | CASMRGTGEKLFF
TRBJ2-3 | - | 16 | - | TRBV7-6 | TGTGCCAGCAGCTTAGGCTATACCAACTCAGGGGATACGCAGTATTTT | CASSLGYTNSGDTQYF
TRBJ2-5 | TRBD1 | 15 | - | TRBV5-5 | TGTGCCAGCAGCTTGGGGGACAGGACCTTGGGTGACCAGTACTTC | CASSLGDRTLGDQYF
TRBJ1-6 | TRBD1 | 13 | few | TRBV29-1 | TGCAGCGGGCGGGACAGTCAGAATTCACCCCTCCACTTT | CSGRDSQNSPLHF
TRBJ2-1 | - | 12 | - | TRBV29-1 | TGCAGCGCTGCCGGGACAACCCATGAGCAGTTCTTC | CSAAGTTHEQFF
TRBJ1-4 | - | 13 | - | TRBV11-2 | TGTGCCAGCGGGCGGGGGTTGAATGAAAAACTGTTTTTT | CASGRGLNEKLFF
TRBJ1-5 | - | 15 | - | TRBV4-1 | TGCGCCAGCAGCCAAGCTGGTTTCCCGGGTCAGCCCCAGCATTTT | CASSQAGFPGQPQHF
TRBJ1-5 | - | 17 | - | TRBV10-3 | TGTGCCATCAGTGAGTCTCCCAGGGCTATAAGCAATCAGCCCCAGCATTTT | CAISESPRAISNQPQHF
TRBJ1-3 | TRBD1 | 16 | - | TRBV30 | TGTGCCTGGGCCAGGGGGGCTTCGAGCTCTGGAAACACCATATATTTT | CAWARGASSSGNTIYF
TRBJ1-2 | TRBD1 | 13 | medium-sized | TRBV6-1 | TGTGCCAGCACCCCGGGACAGGCCTATGGCTACACCTTC | CASTPGQAYGYTF
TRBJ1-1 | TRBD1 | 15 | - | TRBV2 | TGTGCCAGCAGGGAGGACAGGGTGGGGAACACTGAAGCTTTCTTT | CASREDRVGNTEAFF
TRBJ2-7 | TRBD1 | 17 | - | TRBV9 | TGTGCCAGCAGCGTAGGAGCCCGGGACAGGGGGCAGTACGAGCAGTACTTC | CASSVGARDRGQYEQYF
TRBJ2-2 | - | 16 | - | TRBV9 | TGTGCCAGCAGCGTAGTAATAGGGGGTAGCACCGGGGAGCTGTTTTTT | CASSVVIGGSTGELFF
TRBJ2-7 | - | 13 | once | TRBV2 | TGTGCCACCTCGGACAGTATAGCCTACGAGCAGTACTTC | CATSDSIAYEQYF
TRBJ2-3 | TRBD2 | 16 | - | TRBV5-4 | TGTGCCAGCAGCTTGGAAGCTGGGGGGGAAGTAGATACGCAGTATTTT | CASSLEAGGEVDTQYF
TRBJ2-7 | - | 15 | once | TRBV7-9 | TGTGCCAGCAGCTTAGCGAGGGCAGGTTCCTACGAGCAGTACTTC | CASSLARAGSYEQYF
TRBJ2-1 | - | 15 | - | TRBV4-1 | TGCGCCAGCAGCGCCCTAGCGCCCTCCTACAATGAGCAGTTCTTC | CASSALAPSYNEQFF
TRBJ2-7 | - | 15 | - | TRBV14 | TGTGCCAGCAGCCCATTCTCAGGGGAAGGCTACGAGCAGTACTTC | CASSPFSGEGYEQYF
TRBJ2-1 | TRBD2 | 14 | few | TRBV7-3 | TGTGCCAGCAGCTTACTAGCGGGGCCCAATGAGCAGTTCTTC | CASSLLAGPNEQFF
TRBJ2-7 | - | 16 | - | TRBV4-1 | TGCGCCAGCAGCCAAGATTTCGTCGGCGGGGCCTACGAGCAGTACTTC | CASSQDFVGGAYEQYF
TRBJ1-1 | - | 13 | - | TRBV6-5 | TGTGCCAGCAGGCCCCCGGGACATACTGAAGCTTTCTTT | CASRPPGHTEAFF
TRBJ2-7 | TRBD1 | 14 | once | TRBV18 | TGTGCCAGCTCACCAATGACAGGGGTCTACGAGCAGTACTTC | CASSPMTGVYEQYF
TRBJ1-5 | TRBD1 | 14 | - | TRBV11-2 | TGTGCCAGCAGCTTAGGACAGGGGTTGCAGCCCCAGCATTTT | CASSLGQGLQPQHF
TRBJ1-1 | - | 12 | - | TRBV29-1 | TGCAGCGTGGGGGGACGGAACACTGAAGCTTTCTTT | CSVGGRNTEAFF
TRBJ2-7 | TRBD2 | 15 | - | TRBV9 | TGTGCCAGCAGCATGAGCGGGAGGGGATCCTACGAGCAGTACTTC | CASSMSGRGSYEQYF
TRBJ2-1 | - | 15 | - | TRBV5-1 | TGCGCCAGCAGCCCCTTGGGGAGTAGCGACAATGAGCAGTTCTTC | CASSPLGSSDNEQFF
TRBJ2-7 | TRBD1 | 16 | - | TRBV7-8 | TGTGCCAGCAGCTTAGGCCGACAGGGGGCTCCCTACGAGCAGTACTTC | CASSLGRQGAPYEQYF
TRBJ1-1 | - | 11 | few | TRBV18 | TGTGCCAGCTCACCAAACACAGAAGCTTTCTTT | CASSPNTEAFF
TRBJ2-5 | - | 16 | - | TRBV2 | TGTGCCAGCAGTGAGTACAGCTTCTCCCATCAAGAGACCCAGTACTTC | CASSEYSFSHQETQYF
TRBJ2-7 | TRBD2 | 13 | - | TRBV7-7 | TGTGCTAGCAGCCCCCTGCGGGAGGGCGAGCAGTACTTC | CASSPLREGEQYF
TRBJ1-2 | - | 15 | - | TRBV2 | TGTGCCAGCAGTGATGGGGGCAGGGGAGAGAATGGCTACACCTTC | CASSDGGRGENGYTF